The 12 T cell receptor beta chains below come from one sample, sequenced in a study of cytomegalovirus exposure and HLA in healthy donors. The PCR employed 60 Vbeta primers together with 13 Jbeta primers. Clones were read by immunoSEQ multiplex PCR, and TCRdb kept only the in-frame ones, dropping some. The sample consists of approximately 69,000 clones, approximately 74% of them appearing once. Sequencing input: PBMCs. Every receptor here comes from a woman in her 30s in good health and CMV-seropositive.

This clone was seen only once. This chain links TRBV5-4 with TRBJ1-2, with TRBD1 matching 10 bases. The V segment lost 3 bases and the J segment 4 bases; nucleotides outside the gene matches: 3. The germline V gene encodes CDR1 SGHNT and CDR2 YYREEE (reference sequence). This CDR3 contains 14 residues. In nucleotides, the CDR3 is TGTGCCAGCAGCTCCGGACAGGGGGTCTATGGCTACACCTTC. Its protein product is CASSSGQGVYGYTF.

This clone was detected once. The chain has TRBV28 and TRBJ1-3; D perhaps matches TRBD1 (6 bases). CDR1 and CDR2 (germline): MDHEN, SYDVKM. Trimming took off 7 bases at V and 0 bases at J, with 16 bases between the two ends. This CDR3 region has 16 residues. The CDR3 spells CASTRPTGFSGNTIYF. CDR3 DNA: TGTGCCAGCACACGACCGACAGGCTTCTCTGGAAACACCATATATTTT.

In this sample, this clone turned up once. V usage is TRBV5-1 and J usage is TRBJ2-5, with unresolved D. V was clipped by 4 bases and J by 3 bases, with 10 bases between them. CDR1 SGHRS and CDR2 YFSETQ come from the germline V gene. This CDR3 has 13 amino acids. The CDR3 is CASSGGGKETQYF. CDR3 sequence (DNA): TGCGCCAGCAGCGGTGGCGGAAAAGAGACCCAGTACTTC.

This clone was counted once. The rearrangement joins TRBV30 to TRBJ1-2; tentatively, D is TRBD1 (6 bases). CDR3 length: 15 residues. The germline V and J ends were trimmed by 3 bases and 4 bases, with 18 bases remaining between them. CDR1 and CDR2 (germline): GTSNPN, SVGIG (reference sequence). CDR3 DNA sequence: TGTGCCTGGAGGCCCCGGGACAAACTCTTCTATGGCTACACCTTC. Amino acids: CAWRPRDKLFYGYTF.

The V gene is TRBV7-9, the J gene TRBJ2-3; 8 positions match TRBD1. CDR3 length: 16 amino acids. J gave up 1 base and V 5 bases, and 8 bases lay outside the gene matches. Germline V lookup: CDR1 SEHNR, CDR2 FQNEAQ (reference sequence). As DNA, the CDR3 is TGTGCCAGCAGCCGCGACAGGGGCAGTCGCACAGATACGCAGTATTTT. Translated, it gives CASSRDRGSRTDTQYF.

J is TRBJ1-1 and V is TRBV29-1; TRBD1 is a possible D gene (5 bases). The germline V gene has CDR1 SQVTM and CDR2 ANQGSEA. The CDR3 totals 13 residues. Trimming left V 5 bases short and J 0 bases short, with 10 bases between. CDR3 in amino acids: CSVREGLNTEAFF. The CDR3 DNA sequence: TGCAGCGTTCGGGAGGGGTTGAACACTGAAGCTTTCTTT.

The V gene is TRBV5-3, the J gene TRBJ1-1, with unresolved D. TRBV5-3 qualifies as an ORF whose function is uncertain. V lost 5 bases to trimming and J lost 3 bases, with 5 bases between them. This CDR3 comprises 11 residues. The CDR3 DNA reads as TGTGCCAGAAGGCTACACACTGAAGCTTTCTTT. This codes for CARRLHTEAFF.

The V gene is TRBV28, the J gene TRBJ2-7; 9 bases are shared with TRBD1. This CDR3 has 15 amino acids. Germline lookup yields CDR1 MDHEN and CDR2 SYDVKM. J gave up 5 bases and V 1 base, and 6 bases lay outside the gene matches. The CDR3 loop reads CASSLSGQGYDEQYF. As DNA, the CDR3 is TGTGCCAGCAGTTTATCGGGACAGGGCTATGACGAGCAGTACTTC.

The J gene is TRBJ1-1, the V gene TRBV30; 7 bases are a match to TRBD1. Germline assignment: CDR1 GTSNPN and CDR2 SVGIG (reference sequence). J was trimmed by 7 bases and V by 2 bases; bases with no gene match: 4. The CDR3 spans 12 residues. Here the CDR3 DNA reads TGTGCCTGGAGTACCGACAGGGTTGAAGCTTTCTTT. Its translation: CAWSTDRVEAFF. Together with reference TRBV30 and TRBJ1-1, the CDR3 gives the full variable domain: SQTIHQWPATLVQPVGSPLSLECTVEGTSNPNLYWYRQAAGRGLQLLFYSVGIGQISSEVPQNLSASRPQDRQFILSSKKLLLSDSGFYLCAWSTDRVEAFFGQGTRLTVV.

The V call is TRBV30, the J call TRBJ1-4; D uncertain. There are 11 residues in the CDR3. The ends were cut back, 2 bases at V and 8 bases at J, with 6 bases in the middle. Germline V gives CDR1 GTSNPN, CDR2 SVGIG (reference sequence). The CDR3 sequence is CAWSTSEKLFF. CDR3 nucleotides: TGTGCCTGGAGTACGAGCGAAAAACTGTTTTTT.

CDR3 nucleotides: TGTGCCAGCAGTTACTCTGGGACAGGGACCTACAATGAGCAGTTCTTC. It encodes CASSYSGTGTYNEQFF. The V and J genes are TRBV6-5 and TRBJ2-1; TRBD1 aligns across 9 bases. The CDR3 extends over 16 amino acids. CDR1 is MNHEY, CDR2 SVGAGI, per germline. V trimming: 0 bases; J trimming: 2 bases; junction bases outside the gene matches: 2.

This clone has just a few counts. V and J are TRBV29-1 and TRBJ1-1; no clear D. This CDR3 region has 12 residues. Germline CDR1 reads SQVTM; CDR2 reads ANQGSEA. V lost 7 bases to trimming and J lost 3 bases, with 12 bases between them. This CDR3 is CSALEAHTEAFF. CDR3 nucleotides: TGCAGCGCCCTAGAGGCCCACACTGAAGCTTTCTTT.